Below, 13 T cell receptor beta chains from the same sample are listed, as sequenced in a study of vaccination and CD4 T cells after COVID-19. Documented treatment: approximately nine-day PBMC culture with coronavirus spike peptide pools or control peptides (ViraFEST assay). It was before the COVID-19 pandemic (2011-2018) that the unexposed donor's CD4+ T cells were collected. The Oncomine TCR Beta short-read assay generated sequence data from the DNA of cultured CD4+ T cells. One entry per CDR3 protein, called by TCRdb with MiXCR from the PCR reads. Here the sample spans fewer than 2,500 distinct CDR3 sequences, 20% to 25% being singletons. Their cognate antigens are unknown. What was sequenced was CD4+ T cells from blood, cultured in vitro. All receptors come from a human donor in good health.

The chain has TRBV11-3 and TRBJ2-5; unclear D gene. Germline V gene data show CDR1 as SGHNT and CDR2 as YENEEA. The CDR3 runs to 13 residues. The V and J ends lost 3 bases and 5 bases respectively, with 10 bases between them. Here the CDR3 DNA reads TGTGCCAGCAGCTTTTCGGGCGCGGAGACCCAGTACTTC. Amino acid sequence: CASSFSGAETQYF. Complete variable domain (other parts from reference TRBV11-3 and TRBJ2-5): EAGVVQSPRYKIIEKKQPVAFWCNPISGHNTLYWYLQNLGQGPELLIRYENEEAVDDSQLPKDRFSAERLKGVDSTLKIQPAELGDSAVYLCASSFSGAETQYFGPGTRLLVL.

The chain has TRBV27 and TRBJ2-1; D is unresolved. The germline V gene encodes CDR1 MNHEY and CDR2 SMNVEV (reference sequence). V gave up 4 bases and J gave up 7 bases, with 11 bases separating them. CDR3 length: 13 residues. The CDR3 sequence is CASSSPLWNEQFF. The CDR3 nucleotides read TGTGCCAGCAGTTCCCCCCTTTGGAATGAGCAGTTCTTC.

Only a few counts were recorded for this clonotype. This chain connects TRBV5-6 to TRBJ1-5; 8 nucleotides align to TRBD1. The CDR3 extends over 15 amino acids. Trimming at V came to 0 bases and at J to 7 bases, leaving 6 bases not matched to a gene. The germline gives CDR1 SGHDT, CDR2 YYEEEE. The DNA of the CDR3 is TGTGCCAGCAGCTTGGGCAGGGGGCAGGGACAGCCCCAGCATTTT. As protein: CASSLGRGQGQPQHF.

The chain employs TRBV29-1 and TRBJ2-3; either TRBD1 or TRBD2 may fit D (5 bases each). V was cut by 3 bases and J by 4 bases, with 26 bases left in between. This CDR3 is built from 18 residues. The germline CDR1 and CDR2 sequences are SQVTM and ANQGSEA. CDR3 protein: CSVDPRRGQGNFADTQYF. As DNA, the CDR3 is TGCAGCGTTGACCCCCGTCGGGGTCAGGGTAACTTTGCAGATACGCAGTATTTT.

The chain employs TRBV21-1 and TRBJ2-3; whether TRBD1, the table's D call, matches the DNA was not checked. TRBV21-1 is flagged as a pseudogene. The length of the CDR3 is 19 residues. The CDR3 sequence is CASSKSFKWNQGKSDTQYF. The CDR3 region has the DNA TGTGCCAGCAGCAAAAGCTTTAAATGGAACCAGGGAAAATCAGATACGCAGTATTTT.

This chain uses TRBV9 with TRBJ2-6, with D possibly being TRBD1 (5 bases). Germline CDR1 and CDR2: SGDLS and YYNGEE. The CDR3 loop spans 16 amino acids. The ends were cut back, 0 bases at V and 0 bases at J, with 7 bases in the middle. The CDR3 DNA reads TGTGCCAGCAGCGTAGGAAGGGGCTCTGGGGCCAACGTCCTGACTTTC. Amino acid sequence: CASSVGRGSGANVLTF.

Relative to its sample, this clonotype is medium-sized (0.01 to 0.1%). This sequence joins TRBV7-6 and TRBJ1-1, with TRBD1 matching 7 bases. V lost 4 bases and J lost 6; bases outside the gene matches: 8. The CDR3 consists of 14 residues. CDR1 SGHVS and CDR2 FNYEAQ come from the germline V gene. This CDR3 reads CASSSGQAAAEAFF. The CDR3, as DNA: TGTGCCAGCAGCTCCGGACAGGCGGCGGCTGAAGCTTTCTTT.

The chain carries TRBV7-9 and TRBJ2-7; perhaps TRBD1 as D (6 bases). In germline, CDR1 is SEHNR, CDR2 FQNEAQ (reference sequence). This CDR3 comprises 18 residues. V lost 5 bases, J lost 2 bases, and 25 bases lay in between. As DNA, the CDR3 is TGTGCCAGCAGCCATCCCCCACGAACAGGGAATCTCGCCTACGAGCAGTACTTC. Its protein is CASSHPPRTGNLAYEQYF.

V usage is TRBV6-1 and J usage is TRBJ2-7, with TRBD2 matching over 9 bases. Losses at the gene ends were 4 bases for V and 0 bases for J; bases not matched to a gene: 13. Germline V CDR1 and CDR2: MNHNS, SASEGT. The CDR3 has 18 residues. The CDR3 is CASSGRKREARSSYEQYF. CDR3 DNA sequence: TGTGCCAGCAGTGGACGTAAGCGGGAGGCCCGAAGCTCCTACGAGCAGTACTTC.

V is TRBV20-1 and J is TRBJ2-1, with TRBD2 matching over 15 bases. In germline, CDR1 is DFQATT, CDR2 SNEGSKA (reference sequence). V shed 5 bases, J shed 7 bases, and the junction held 9 bases outside the gene matches. This CDR3 contains 16 residues. CDR3 sequence: CSAARGTSGGRNEQFF. CDR3 bases: TGCAGTGCTGCCCGGGGGACTAGCGGGGGGAGGAATGAGCAGTTCTTC.

The chain links TRBV12-3 or TRBV12-4 to TRBJ2-3; D possibly corresponds to TRBD1 (6 bases). Between the trimmed V and J ends, which lost 6 bases and 3 bases, there was a span of 13 bases. The CDR3 consists of 14 residues. The CDR3 loop is CASRPSQGTDTQYF. The CDR3 DNA is TGTGCCAGCAGACCGTCGCAGGGGACAGATACGCAGTATTTT.

This clonotype was counted between two and nine times. V is TRBV20-1 and J is TRBJ2-1; 11 bases agree with TRBD2. This CDR3 has 14 residues. CDR1 DFQATT and CDR2 SNEGSKA come from the germline V gene (reference sequence). With 8 bases clipped from V and 0 bases from J, the junction kept 3 bases outside the gene matches. CDR3 region: CSLTSGISYNEQFF. The CDR3 DNA sequence: TGCAGTTTGACTAGCGGGATCTCCTACAATGAGCAGTTCTTC.

By share, this clonotype counts as medium-sized. The gene calls are TRBV7-6 and TRBJ1-1; TRBD1 matches 8 bases. Trimming at V came to 4 bases and at J to 6 bases, leaving 10 bases not matched to a gene. CDR1 is SGHVS, CDR2 FNYEAQ, per germline. CDR3 length: 15 residues. DNA for the CDR3: TGTGCCAGCAGCTCCTGGACAGGGATCGTTGCTGAAGCTTTCTTT. It translates to CASSSWTGIVAEAFF.